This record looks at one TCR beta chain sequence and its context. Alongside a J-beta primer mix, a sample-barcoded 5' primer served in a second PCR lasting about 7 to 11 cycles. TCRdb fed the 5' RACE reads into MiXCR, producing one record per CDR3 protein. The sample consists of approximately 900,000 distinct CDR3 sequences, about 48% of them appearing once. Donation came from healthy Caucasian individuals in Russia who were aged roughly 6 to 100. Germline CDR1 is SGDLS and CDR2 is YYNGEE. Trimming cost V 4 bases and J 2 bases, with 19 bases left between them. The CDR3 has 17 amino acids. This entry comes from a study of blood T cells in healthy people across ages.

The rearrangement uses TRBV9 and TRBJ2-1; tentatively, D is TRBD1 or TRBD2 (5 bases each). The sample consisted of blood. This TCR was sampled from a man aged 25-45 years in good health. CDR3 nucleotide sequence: TGTGCCAGCAGCACACGTGAAGTGGGGGAAGCCTACAATGAGCAGTTCTTC. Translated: CASSTREVGEAYNEQFF.